This T cell receptor (beta chain) was captured by sequencing in a study of shared clonotypes between healthy human individuals (TCRdb year 2020). In terms of the full investigation: A couple of women and a few men aged 18 to 49 years were included in the cohort. For each donor, three plates each were used for CD4 naive and CD4 memory, two plates were used for CD8 naive, and one plate was used for CD8 memory. To estimate repertoire size and how much clonotypes are shared between individuals, the study performed deep sequencing of blood TCR repertoires from roughly five healthy adults. Libraries were prepared and TCR repertoires were sequenced by different laboratories using diverse techniques, in order to increase sequencing depth and limit assay-specific biases. Between about 0.8 and 9 billion PBMCs per donor were obtained by leukapheresis.

Of note for this clone: There is no known antigen for this receptor. No much larger clonotype is one base removed from it; base qualities were not supplied.

TCR CDR3 regions were amplified from genomic DNA by multiplex PCR using the deep immunoSEQ assay. Genomic DNA extracted from each cell subset was distributed evenly over all wells of several immunoSEQ 96-well plates, and each plate served as one replicate. Each replicate PCR for sorted subsets received about 200 ng genomic DNA, equal to about 30,000 T cell genomes. Purified libraries were measured with a Qubit 3.0 fluorometer, size-checked on a Bioanalyzer 2100, and measured again with the KAPA Library Quantification kit. Each immunoSEQ 96-well plate was sequenced on its own single-read 150-cycle Illumina NextSeq 550 flow cell. Turning to the authors' computational methods: Because the immunoSEQ output included only junctional sequences and no quality scores, the filtering could not be the same as the filtering used for full-length reads. To assign V/J genes and CDR3, sequences were annotated using PyIR, a Python wrapper for IgBLAST v1.9, with IMGT germline references. Any read was removed if the V/J assignment was weak (E-value above 1e-6), the CDR3 was missing, or the read contained stop codons, out-of-frame junctions, or ambiguous translated residues. V3J clonotypes were defined as sequences sharing an identical inferred V gene, J gene, and CDR3 amino acid sequence. To compute the percentage overlap between repertoires, the number of shared unique clonotypes was divided by the size of the smaller repertoire. Richness of each repertoire was evaluated using RTK rarefaction, the Chao1 estimator, and Recon v2.1 estimates of unobserved clonotypes. Generation probabilities were computed with OLGA for all TCRbeta clonotypes obtained by the gDNA method from four donors. This immuneACCESS table, as held by TCRdb, lists in-frame sequences with V and J called but not all clones. Of the missing ones, under half trace to an unresolved V gene in checked studies; the others have no known cause. V and J calls and clone size are those listed in that table; D and trimming were worked out from the DNA. The sample table holds under 2.5 million clones, of which just under 95% were seen once. The ten largest clones take up around 0.35% of the sample.

Donors were healthy HIV-negative adults with no recently reported acute infections or vaccinations. Only Caucasian adults living in Nashville, Tennessee, USA were represented among the donors. CD4+ T cells were enriched by magnetic negative selection; naive cells were then positively selected on CD45RA, and the negative fraction formed the memory subset. Blood was collected by leukapheresis, and PBMCs were isolated by Ficoll-Histopaque density gradient centrifugation and then cryopreserved in liquid nitrogen vapor phase. Purity and quantity of every magnetically sorted T cell population were checked by analytical flow cytometry. Genomic DNA was isolated from every sorted fraction and measured by UV absorbance on a Nanodrop 2000c. General study outcomes and caveats: Based on pairwise subsampling, the degree of clonotype sharing among donors was expected to be affected by sequencing depth. Higher generation probabilities were observed for clonotypes shared by all four sorted-subset donors than for non-shared clonotypes. Incomplete sequencing was indicated by rarefaction of sorted-subset datasets, despite the large sequencing depth. Sampling was limited to blood, and TCR repertoires in tissue likely differ from TCR repertoires in blood. Larger estimated clonotype richness was generally found for naive subsets than for memory subsets. Because the study included a small number of donors, the genetic and exposure-history diversity represented was limited. Across several donors, approximately 4.9% of naive CD4, roughly 3.5% of naive CD8, 2.3% of memory CD4, and about 0.44% of memory CD8 clonotypes were shared.

Specimen: naive CD4+ T cells from PBMCs. In the paper's terms, the cell subset or site label means: CD45RA+ positively selected. The TCR originated in a young man in good health. Some clones in this sample may be carry-over from other donors' samples.

The CDR3 reads CASSRQGTSGYGYTF. The DNA sequence is TGTGCCAGCAGTAGACAGGGTACGTCGGGCTATGGCTACACCTTC. This sequence uses TRBV2 and TRBJ1-2, with 7 junctional bases fitting TRBD1. Germline trimming: 5 bases from V, 4 bases from J; junction bases outside gene matches: 10. The CDR3 contains 15 residues, cysteine and phenylalanine counted. Of all the DNA, just the CDR3 is kept, 45 bases in frame from base 1. Via the germline V gene, CDR1 is SNHLY and CDR2 FYNNEI.